The rows below give T cell receptor beta chains drawn from one sample of a study of monozygotic twins with cystic fibrosis. Assay used: immunoSEQ multiplex PCR; TCRdb lists only in-frame clones, some missing. The table records around 10,000 clones, 99% of them present only once. The specimen sequenced was blood. These receptors were taken from a man aged 18-30 years with cystic fibrosis. Each CDR3 is given without its conserved first and last residue.

CDR3 length,V gene,CDR3 protein
12,TRBV19,ASRTTGNYNEQF
11,TRBV27,ASSYDRGQTQY
12,TRBV15,ATSRDRTNEKLF
10,TRBV30,AWGQGSYEQY
16,TRBV19,ASSIDQYRSGTGYGYT
11,TRBV30,AWSRDVNSPLH
14,TRBV9,ASSPPSEWHTGELF
12,TRBV18,ASSPSQFNQPQH
14,TRBV5-1,ASSPPGSGGNEKLF
13,TRBV7-6,ASSLSAGNNQPQH
14,TRBV10-3,AISESGLANHNEQF
17,TRBV14,ASSQDRRVGRSFQETQY
13,TRBV4-1,ASRYGTENTGELF
14,TRBV6-5,ASSFSPLRAGSEAF
12,TRBV19,ASSIGYSGNTIY
13,TRBV27,ASAPNGGLLNEQF
12,TRBV15,ATSRDTGGFEAF
11,TRBV28,ASGYRGNSPLH
11,TRBV7-9,ASSQQGYTEAF
11,TRBV5-8,ASSLTDYTEAF
13,TRBV7-9,ASSLAGPRVLGYT
14,TRBV6-5,ASSYKGHLSGNTIY
13,TRBV5-4,ASSGRESSYNEQF
11,TRBV7-6,ASSLDRNYEQY
12,TRBV5-1,ASSLSTGRETQY
11,TRBV30,AWSGWESIPLH
12,TRBV11-3,ASSLGGRGNEQF
19,TRBV7-5,VRSLDSPPSGRPGGPYEQY
15,TRBV4-1,ASSQVEGEGIYNEQF
16,TRBV15,ATSSASGTAEFTSPLH
12,TRBV2,ASTKELATNEQF
12,TRBV5-1,ASSLALDTGELF
12,TRBV2,ASSEEQLRETQY
9,TRBV25-1,ASSLSYEQY
13,TRBV5-1,ASSRQGGSIDTQY
13,TRBV6-5,ASSYSITGGQPQH
12,TRBV9,ASSVGVQAETQY
11,TRBV5-1,ASSFSRPNEQF
11,TRBV7-2,ASSPGGQETQY
13,TRBV7-7,ASSLGRANTGELF
14,TRBV11-2,ASSLAPRGLYNEQF